The 7 T cell receptor beta chains in this list originate from one sample, sequenced in a study of human T cells and chemical hapten exposure. Time point: pre-sensitization, week 0. Treatment in this sample: therapeutic diphenylcyclopropenone sensitization with weekly scalp DPC. One entry per CDR3 protein, called by TCRdb with MiXCR from the RACE reads. The sample contains around 100,000 distinct CDR3 sequences, roughly a tenth of which appear only once. The source material was whole blood, sampled in connection with sensitization to the hapten diphenylcyclopropenone (DPC). The receptors here all came from a woman aged 60-70 years with alopecia areata. Some clones in this sample may be carry-over from other donors' samples.

The gene calls are TRBV6-6 and TRBJ2-7; unclear D gene. With 0 bases removed from V and 2 bases from J, the gap between germline ends came to 11 bases. This CDR3 comprises 15 residues. Germline assignment: CDR1 MNHNY and CDR2 SVGAGI (reference sequence). The DNA of the CDR3 is TGTGCCAGCAGTTACTCGACTCGCAACACCTACGAGCAGTACTTC. Encoded protein: CASSYSTRNTYEQYF.

This clonotype turned up a few times. One junction end disagrees with the germline gene, perhaps due to a read error. The chain uses TRBV5-1 and TRBJ1-2, with D possibly matching TRBD1 (5 bases). The CDR3 is 15 residues long. Germline CDR1 is SGHRS and CDR2 is YFSETQ. This CDR3 is CTSSLWGEGNYGYTF. The CDR3 DNA is TGCACCAGCAGCTTGTGGGGCGAAGGTAACTATGGCTACACCTTC.

Only one count was recorded for this clonotype. A junction boundary mismatches the germline segment, possibly from a read error. This chain uses TRBV2 with TRBJ2-5; D ambiguous. CDR3 length equals 13 residues. CDR1 and CDR2 (germline): SNHLY, FYNNEI. CDR3: CASCELRSETQYF. CDR3 DNA: TGTGCCAGCTGTGAACTGCGTAGCGAGACCCAGTACTTC.

Ten or more counts support this clonotype. The rearrangement joins TRBV12-3 or TRBV12-4 to TRBJ1-1; possible D gene TRBD1, 6 bases. The length of the CDR3 is 13 residues. V was trimmed by 7 bases and J by 1 base, leaving 10 bases between them. Here the CDR3 DNA reads TGTGCCAGCACAGGACAGCCGAACACTGAAGCTTTCTTT. Amino acid sequence: CASTGQPNTEAFF.

This clonotype was recorded a few times. This rearrangement joins TRBV4-1 to TRBJ2-1, with 10 bases that match TRBD2. Losses at the gene ends were 4 bases for V and 8 bases for J; bases not matched to a gene: 11. This CDR3 region has 16 residues. Germline V CDR1 and CDR2: MGHRA, YSYEKL. The CDR3 here is CASSRSAGGHSDEQFF. CDR3 sequence (DNA): TGCGCCAGCAGCCGTTCAGCGGGGGGGCATTCTGATGAGCAGTTCTTC.

Many counts were recorded for this clonotype. This chain joins TRBV5-6 and TRBJ1-2; D gene unclear. Trimming stripped 5 bases from V and 4 bases from J, with 21 bases between. Germline CDR1 and CDR2: SGHDT and YYEEEE. CDR3 length: 16 amino acids. This chain's CDR3 is CASRRWSGGLVYGYTF. The DNA for the CDR3 is TGTGCCAGCAGGAGGTGGTCAGGCGGATTGGTCTATGGCTACACCTTC.

Details on this clonotype: A read error may explain this, as a much larger clone is one base away. This chain uses TRBV9 with TRBJ2-3; the D is unclear. Per the germline V gene, CDR1 is SGDLS and CDR2 is YYNGEE. The CDR3 runs to 12 residues. The CDR3 reads CASSVGTNTQYF. CDR3 sequence (DNA): TGTGCCAGCAGCGTAGGCACAAATACGCAGTATTTT.